Each of the 3 T cell receptor beta chains below was sequenced from the same sample in a study of Tregs in tolerant kidney transplant recipients. The repertoire was sequenced with immunoSEQ multiplex PCR; TCRdb's copy has only in-frame clones and lacks some. Its listing shows about 23,000 clones. Related graft donors supplied nonmyeloablative bone marrow transplants, and mixed chimerism was transient. The material was CD4+ T cells from blood (PBMCs), obtained 6 months after the transplant. The receptors here all came from a human patient who received a combined kidney and bone marrow transplant. The graft donor may account for some of the T cells.

Of note for this clone: The CDR3 is cut off 3 residues early in the read; its end comes from the germline J gene. The V call is TRBV5-1, the J call TRBJ1-1; TRBD1 might be the D (5 bases). Trimming took off 3 bases at V and 4 bases at J, with 7 bases between the two ends. CDR1 and CDR2 (germline): SGHRS, YFSETQ. This CDR3 comprises 12 residues. This chain's CDR3 is CASSSGGTEAFF. The DNA read from the CDR3 is TGCGCCAGCAGCTCCGGGGGCACTGAA.

On this clone: The read comes to an end 3 residues before the CDR3 does, leaving the germline J gene to fill in the end. The chain is built from TRBV5-1 and TRBJ1-4; 11 bases fit TRBD1. V lost 7 bases, J lost 7 bases, and 12 bases stayed unmatched. Per germline, CDR1 SGHRS and CDR2 YFSETQ. This CDR3 contains 16 residues. CDR3 bases read: TGCGCCAGCGCCCTTCGGGGGACAGGGGGGAGTGAAAAA. Translated, it gives CASALRGTGGSEK. The entire CDR3 protein reads CASALRGTGGSEKLFF.

Notes on this clone: Read data end 3 residues before the CDR3 end; the end is taken from the germline J gene. The chain uses TRBV10-3 and TRBJ1-2; D gene ambiguous. Germline assignment: CDR1 ENHRY and CDR2 SYGVKD. V was trimmed by 6 bases and J by 5 bases, leaving 13 bases between them. This CDR3 spans 13 amino acids. The CDR3 loop is CAIRRAAPYGYTF. Incomplete CDR3 DNA: TGTGCCATCAGGAGGGCAGCTCCGTATGGC.